The sequence of this T cell receptor beta chain was determined in a study of cytomegalovirus exposure and HLA in healthy donors. Primers: 60 Vbeta forward and 13 Jbeta reverse. Assay used: immunoSEQ multiplex PCR; TCRdb lists only in-frame clones, some missing. The sample lists some 120,000 clones; 70% to 80% were seen once. Note on this clone: Its antigen is still unknown.

CDR3 size: 15 residues. V was pared by 6 bases and J by 1 base, with 4 bases of the junction left unmatched. The germline V gene encodes CDR1 ENHRY and CDR2 SYGVKD. Study-level results: Within an earlier analysis, most TCR beta V segments proved productive either about 87% or about 30% of the time. Reports showed the classifier diagnosing cytomegalovirus status with high specificity and sensitivity.

This clonotype was obtained from a man between 18 and 35 years old in good health and CMV-seronegative. The specimen was PBMCs. J is TRBJ2-2 and V is TRBV10-3; 8 bases match TRBD1. CDR3 in DNA: TGTGCCATCAGCAGACAGGGGATGAACACCGGGGAGCTGTTTTTT. Residues: CAISRQGMNTGELFF.